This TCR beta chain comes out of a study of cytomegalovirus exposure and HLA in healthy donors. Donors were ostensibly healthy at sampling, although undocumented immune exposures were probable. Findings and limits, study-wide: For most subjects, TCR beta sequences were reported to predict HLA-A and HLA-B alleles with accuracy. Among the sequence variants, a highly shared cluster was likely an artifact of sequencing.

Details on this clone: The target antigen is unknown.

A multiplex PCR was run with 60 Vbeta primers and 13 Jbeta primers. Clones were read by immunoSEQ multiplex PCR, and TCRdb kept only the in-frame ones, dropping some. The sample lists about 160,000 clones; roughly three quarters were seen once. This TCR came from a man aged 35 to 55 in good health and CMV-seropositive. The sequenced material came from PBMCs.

CDR3 DNA: TGTGCCAGTAGTATGAGCAGGGAACATGAGCAGTTCTTC. Amino acid sequence: CASSMSREHEQFF. The chain joins TRBV19 to TRBJ2-1; possible D gene TRBD1, 5 bases. The CDR3 totals 13 residues. Germline V gives CDR1 LNHDA, CDR2 SQIVND (reference sequence). Trimming took off 3 bases at V and 8 bases at J, with 11 bases between the two ends.